This T cell receptor (beta chain) is drawn from a study of shared clonotypes between healthy human individuals. Study overall: For every donor, three CD4 naive, three CD4 memory, two CD8 naive and one CD8 memory plates were used.

Measured with immunoSEQ multiplex PCR; TCRdb has only the in-frame clones, and not every one. The table records some 600,000 clones, approximately 96% of them present only once. In regard to this clone: Its target is not known.

V was shortened by 7 bases and J by 0 bases, with 11 bases between the two germline ends. CDR3 length: 14 amino acids. Germline V CDR1 and CDR2: MNHNY, SVGAGI (reference sequence). Findings and caveats of the study: Rarefaction gave evidence that sorted-subset sequencing remained incomplete despite large depth. Since donors were few, the genetic and exposure-history diversity represented was limited.

Naive-designated CD8 cells lacked CD45RO, were positively enriched for CCR7, and omitted terminally differentiated effector memory CD45RA+ cells. Donors included only healthy HIV-negative adults lacking recent acute infections or vaccinations. Sequencing was done on a sample of naive CD8+ T cells sorted from blood. The TCR sequence derives from a woman in her 30s in good health. The chain carries TRBV6-6 and TRBJ2-3; D not certain. The CDR3 coding sequence is TGTGCCAGCACCGGAACTTATAGCACAGATACGCAGTATTTT. Its translation: CASTGTYSTDTQYF.